A single sample gave rise to the 32 T cell receptor beta chains below, sequenced in a study of blood T cell repertoires in COVID-19. Method: immunoSEQ multiplex PCR; TCRdb's copy keeps in-frame clones and lacks some. Of about 150,000 clones listed, roughly 78% are singletons. Sequenced sample: peripheral blood. Receptors originate from an elderly man with acute or convalescent COVID-19.

This clone occurred once. The chain couples TRBV11-2 to TRBJ2-5; D is unclear. The V and J ends lost 4 bases and 5 bases respectively, with 5 bases between them. CDR1 SGHAT and CDR2 FQNNGV come from the germline V gene. CDR3 length: 11 amino acids. CDR3 residues: CASSSGETQYF. DNA for the CDR3: TGTGCCAGCAGCTCCGGGGAGACCCAGTACTTC.

The rearrangement links TRBV9 to TRBJ2-1; D is perhaps TRBD2 (6 bases). The length of the CDR3 is 15 residues. The V gene's germline CDR1 is SGDLS and CDR2 YYNGEE. Trimming removed 3 bases from V and 9 bases from J, with 19 bases in between. Here the CDR3 reads CASSAEGRDLGEQFF. CDR3 DNA sequence: TGTGCCAGCAGCGCGGAAGGACGGGACTTAGGTGAGCAGTTCTTC. The whole variable domain, remainder taken from reference TRBV9 and TRBJ2-1, is DSGVTQTPKHLITATGQRVTLRCSPRSGDLSVYWYQQSLDQGLQFLIQYYNGEERAKGNILERFSAQQFPDLHSELNLSSLELGDSALYFCASSAEGRDLGEQFFGPGTRLTVL.

The CDR3, as DNA: TGTGCCAGCAGTGAAGGGGGACAGGGCTTCTATGGCTACACCTTC. It specifies CASSEGGQGFYGYTF. This chain joins TRBV2 and TRBJ1-2, with 9 positions matching TRBD1. The CDR3 totals 15 residues. V was clipped by 1 base and J by 4 bases; unmatched bases: 4. Germline CDR1 SNHLY, CDR2 FYNNEI.

This clone has just a few counts. The CDR3 sequence: CASSLHSLSNQPQHF. The CDR3 coding sequence is TGTGCCAGCAGTTTACACAGCTTAAGCAATCAGCCCCAGCATTTT. The genes are TRBV28 and TRBJ1-5; D not certain. Trimming shortened V by 2 bases and J by 1 base, and 9 bases separated the two germline ends. Germline V lookup: CDR1 MDHEN, CDR2 SYDVKM. This CDR3 has 15 residues.

The chain recombines TRBV28 with TRBJ1-4; 9 bases match TRBD1. The CDR3 is 15 amino acids. J gave up 7 bases and V 5 bases, and 8 bases lay outside the gene matches. Germline V gives CDR1 MDHEN, CDR2 SYDVKM. The CDR3 bases are TGTGCCAGCAGTCCCCCGGGACAGGGCCGTGAAAAACTGTTTTTT. This gives the protein CASSPPGQGREKLFF.

CDR3 sequence: CASSRVSTEAFF. The CDR3 bases are TGTGCCAGCAGCCGTGTTAGCACTGAAGCTTTCTTT. The V call is TRBV7-2, the J call TRBJ1-1; no firm D call. The germline CDR1 and CDR2 sequences are SGHTA and FQGNSA. Trimming removed 5 bases at V and 4 bases at J, with 8 bases between. The CDR3 has 12 residues.

V is TRBV6-5 and J is TRBJ1-5; 7 bases match TRBD1. Per germline, CDR1 MNHEY and CDR2 SVGAGI. J lost 7 bases, V lost 5 bases, and 5 bases had no gene match. The CDR3 totals 13 residues. Here the CDR3 DNA reads TGTGCCAGCAGTACCCAGGGGGGCCAGCCCCAGCATTTT. This gives the protein CASSTQGGQPQHF.

The chain is built from TRBV19 and TRBJ1-2; no clear D gene. The V end lost 5 bases, the J end lost 5 bases, and 12 bases lay between the germline ends. This CDR3 is built from 13 residues. CDR1 and CDR2 (germline): LNHDA, SQIVND (reference sequence). In DNA, the CDR3 is TGTGCCAGTAGTCCCCGGACTGAGTATGGCTACACCTTC. It encodes CASSPRTEYGYTF. The full variable domain, its missing parts supplied by reference TRBV19 and TRBJ1-2, is DGGITQSPKYLFRKEGQNVTLSCEQNLNHDAMYWYRQDPGQGLRLIYYSQIVNDFQKGDIAEGYSVSREKKESFPLTVTSAQKNPTAFYLCASSPRTEYGYTFGSGTRLTVV.

In its sample, this clone was seen a few times. The chain is built from TRBV19 and TRBJ1-5; 9 nucleotides line up with TRBD1. Trimming removed 4 bases from V and 2 bases from J; junction bases left unmatched: 3. The germline V gene encodes CDR1 LNHDA and CDR2 SQIVND (reference sequence). There are 15 residues in the CDR3. CDR3: CASSTRTGGNQPQHF. The CDR3 DNA sequence: TGTGCCAGTAGTACGCGGACAGGGGGCAATCAGCCCCAGCATTTT.

The V gene is TRBV11-2, the J gene TRBJ1-1; 9 nucleotides align to TRBD1. Germline assignment: CDR1 SGHAT and CDR2 FQNNGV. The CDR3 has 16 residues. The V gene end was trimmed by 5 bases and the J gene end by 0 bases; junction bases not matched to a gene: 7. The DNA of the CDR3 is TGTGCCAGCAGCGGACAGGGGCCCCTCTTGAACACTGAAGCTTTCTTT. This translates into CASSGQGPLLNTEAFF. The complete variable domain, with remaining parts taken from reference TRBV11-2 and TRBJ1-1, reads EAGVAQSPRYKIIEKRQSVAFWCNPISGHATLYWYQQILGQGPKLLIQFQNNGVVDDSQLPKDRFSAERLKGVDSTLKIQPAKLEDSAVYLCASSGQGPLLNTEAFFGQGTRLTVV.

The DNA for the CDR3 is TGTGCCAGCAGCTTAGAGGCAGGGGTCTGGGGCTACACCTTC. It yields the protein CASSLEAGVWGYTF. This chain uses TRBV7-8 with TRBJ1-2, with D possibly TRBD1 on 6 matching bases. This CDR3 spans 14 amino acids. Trimming removed 1 base from V and 8 bases from J, with 14 bases in between. Germline CDR1 SGHVS, CDR2 FQNEAQ. Together with reference TRBV7-8 and TRBJ1-2, the CDR3 gives the full variable domain: GAGVSQSPRYKVAKRGQDVALRCDPISGHVSLFWYQQALGQGPEFLTYFQNEAQLDKSGLPSDRFFAERPEGSVSTLKIQRTQQEDSAVYLCASSLEAGVWGYTFGSGTRLTVV.

Comments on this clone: The sample contains more than one DNA sequence encoding this CDR3. This sequence joins TRBV28 and TRBJ2-7; D is possibly TRBD1 (6 bases). V lost 2 bases, J lost 2 bases, and 10 bases lay in between. Looked up from germline, CDR1 is MDHEN and CDR2 is SYDVKM. The CDR3 covers 14 residues. The CDR3 nucleotides are TGTGCCAGCAGTTTAGTGGGGGCACCCTACGAGCAGTACGTC. This translates into CASSLVGAPYEQYV.

The chain combines TRBV19 with TRBJ1-3; D perhaps matches TRBD1 (5 bases). The CDR3 is 12 amino acids. Germline V gives CDR1 LNHDA, CDR2 SQIVND (reference sequence). Trimming removed 7 bases from V and 15 bases from J, with 19 bases in between. The chain's CDR3 is CASTIGGSAPYF. CDR3 coding DNA: TGTGCCAGTACCATCGGGGGTAGCGCCCCATATTTT.

There are many counts of this clone. The CDR3 DNA follows: TGTGCCAGCAGCTTGGCTTTAGACAGCGCCCTTTCTAACTATGGCTACACCTTC. Protein product: CASSLALDSALSNYGYTF. V usage is TRBV5-4 and J usage is TRBJ1-2; D is possibly TRBD1 (5 bases). CDR3 length: 18 residues. The germline V gene has CDR1 SGHNT and CDR2 YYREEE (reference sequence). Trimming pared 0 bases from V and 0 bases from J, leaving 18 bases between.

This chain uses TRBV11-3 with TRBJ2-2, with D unclear. Trimming stripped 2 bases from V and 5 bases from J, with 6 bases between. From germline, CDR1 is SGHNT and CDR2 YENEEA. The CDR3 loop spans 13 amino acids. CDR3 coding DNA: TGTGCCAGCAGCTTATTAATTACCGGGGAGCTGTTTTTT. Encoded protein: CASSLLITGELFF.

The V and J genes are TRBV7-8 and TRBJ1-1, with TRBD1 identical over 10 bases. The J segment lost 1 base and the V segment lost 5 bases, leaving 1 base of the junction unmatched. Germline V gene lookup returns CDR1 SGHVS and CDR2 FQNEAQ. The CDR3 contains 14 residues. CDR3 DNA sequence: TGTGCCAGCAGCCGGGACAGGGGGAACACTGAAGCTTTCTTT. As protein: CASSRDRGNTEAFF.

The chain couples TRBV2 to TRBJ1-2, with 8 bases that match TRBD1. The CDR3 covers 15 residues. The V and J ends lost 3 bases and 4 bases, in that order; junction bases with no gene match: 7. The germline V gene encodes CDR1 SNHLY and CDR2 FYNNEI. CDR3 region: CASSDRTGFSYGYTF. As DNA, the CDR3 is TGTGCCAGCAGTGATAGGACAGGGTTTAGCTATGGCTACACCTTC.

This clone has more than one count but fewer than ten. The chain is built from TRBV5-1 and TRBJ1-2; TRBD1 might be the D (6 bases). The V gene lost 4 bases and the J gene lost 4 bases, with 8 bases spanning the gap. Per the germline V gene, CDR1 is SGHRS and CDR2 is YFSETQ. This CDR3 is built from 12 residues. CDR3 amino acids: CASSQDSYGYTF. Written as DNA, the CDR3 is TGCGCCAGCAGCCAGGACAGCTATGGCTACACCTTC.

This chain connects TRBV10-1 to TRBJ2-7, with a tentative D call TRBD1 (8 bases). The CDR3 sequence is 15 residues long. Trimming left V 5 bases short and J 5 bases short, with 19 bases between. The germline gives CDR1 WNHNN, CDR2 SYGVQD (reference sequence). CDR3 coding DNA: TGCGCCAGCAGTAGAACAGGGGGGGTTGTGGACGAGCAGTACGTC. Its translation: CASSRTGGVVDEQYV.

This chain links TRBV5-1 with TRBJ2-3; D uncertain. With 4 bases removed from V and 1 base from J, the gap between germline ends came to 7 bases. The CDR3 is 13 residues long. CDR1 and CDR2 (germline): SGHRS, YFSETQ. This CDR3 is CASSPQGTDTQYF. DNA of the CDR3: TGCGCCAGCAGCCCGCAGGGCACAGATACGCAGTATTTT.

This rearrangement joins TRBV19 to TRBJ1-5, with 7 bases aligning to TRBD1. Germline V gene sequence: CDR1 LNHDA, CDR2 SQIVND (reference sequence). The ends lost 6 bases at V and 5 bases at J; junction bases unmatched: 10. The CDR3 is made up of 15 amino acids. The CDR3 nucleotides are TGTGCCAGTAGCTTCGACAGGGACCCTTATCAGCCCCAGCATTTT. It encodes CASSFDRDPYQPQHF.

This chain uses TRBV25-1 with TRBJ2-7; unclear D gene. CDR1 MGHDK and CDR2 SYGVNS come from the germline V gene. The CDR3 sequence is 12 residues long. Trimming removed 7 bases from V and 1 base from J, with 8 bases in between. CDR3 DNA: TGTGCCAGCATGGAAGCGTCCTACGAGCAGTACGTC. It is translated as CASMEASYEQYV.

J is TRBJ1-1 and V is TRBV5-1; 9 positions match TRBD1. CDR1 and CDR2 (germline): SGHRS, YFSETQ. V was clipped by 0 bases and J by 6 bases; unmatched bases: 6. This CDR3 has 15 residues. This chain's CDR3 is CASSLGTGASPEAFF. The CDR3 coding sequence is TGCGCCAGCAGCTTGGGGACAGGGGCGAGTCCTGAAGCTTTCTTT.

The chain is built from TRBV7-2 and TRBJ2-3; a weak D match, TRBD1 (5 bases). V was cut by 4 bases and J by 4 bases, with 9 bases left in between. CDR1 is SGHTA and CDR2 is FQGNSA in the germline V gene. The CDR3 loop spans 13 amino acids. CDR3 loop: CASSSQGADTQYF. CDR3 in DNA: TGTGCCAGCAGCTCTCAAGGGGCAGATACGCAGTATTTT.

This CDR3 is CASSLWPTGGYGYTF. The CDR3, as DNA: TGTGCCAGCAGCTTATGGCCGACAGGGGGGTATGGCTACACCTTC. The chain joins TRBV7-9 to TRBJ1-2, with TRBD1 matching 9 bases. Germline trimming cut 2 bases from V and 5 bases from J; bases unmatched to any gene: 6. The CDR3 is 15 residues long. CDR1 SEHNR and CDR2 FQNEAQ come from the germline V gene (reference sequence).

This sequence joins TRBV25-1 and TRBJ1-6; tentative D call: TRBD1 (6 bases). Trimming stripped 6 bases from V and 1 base from J, with 7 bases between. The CDR3 extends over 14 amino acids. CDR1 is MGHDK, CDR2 SYGVNS, per germline. The CDR3 loop is CASSQGSYNSPLHF. CDR3 DNA sequence: TGTGCCAGCAGCCAGGGGTCCTATAATTCACCCCTCCACTTT.

The genes are TRBV5-1 and TRBJ2-6, with 7 bases aligning to TRBD1. Trimming cost V 0 bases and J 6 bases; bases outside gene matches: 12. Germline assignment: CDR1 SGHRS and CDR2 YFSETQ. This CDR3 comprises 18 residues. In nucleotides, the CDR3 is TGCGCCAGCAGCTTGGCCGTGAGGGGGCATTCAGCGGCCAACGTCCTGACTTTC. It yields the protein CASSLAVRGHSAANVLTF.

This clone was found many times. The chain uses TRBV7-9 and TRBJ1-3; TRBD1 might be the D (5 bases). Germline V CDR1 and CDR2: SEHNR, FQNEAQ (reference sequence). This CDR3 has 14 amino acids. V dropped 5 bases and J dropped 0 bases, with 8 bases sitting between them. DNA of the CDR3: TGTGCCAGCAGCACGACAGTCTCTGGAAACACCATATATTTT. It encodes CASSTTVSGNTIYF.

The chain recombines TRBV7-2 with TRBJ2-1; 7 bases are shared with TRBD1. Germline V gives CDR1 SGHTA, CDR2 FQGNSA. This CDR3 contains 16 residues. With V trimmed by 5 bases and J by 3 bases, 10 bases remained unmatched. CDR3 sequence (DNA): TGTGCCAGCAGCCCGAGGGGACAGTCGGGCTACAATGAGCAGTTCTTC. Protein sequence: CASSPRGQSGYNEQFF.

This chain connects TRBV12-3 or TRBV12-4 to TRBJ1-2, with D possibly being TRBD1 (6 bases). CDR3 length: 13 residues. V gave up 4 bases and J gave up 4 bases, with 10 bases separating them. The CDR3 region has the DNA TGTGCCAGCAGTTCCGACAGGTTCTATGGCTACACCTTC. This gives the protein CASSSDRFYGYTF.

Only a few counts were recorded for this clone. This chain uses TRBV30 with TRBJ2-3; 8 nucleotides line up with TRBD1. The CDR3 runs to 17 residues. V lost 6 bases and J lost 0; bases outside the gene matches: 14. Germline CDR1 GTSNPN, CDR2 SVGIG (reference sequence). CDR3 protein: CACRSGDWDRSTDTQYF. CDR3 nucleotide sequence: TGTGCCTGTAGAAGCGGCGATTGGGACAGGAGCACAGATACGCAGTATTTT. The full variable domain, in which reference TRBV30 and TRBJ2-3 provide the parts outside the CDR3, is SQTIHQWPATLVQPVGSPLSLECTVEGTSNPNLYWYRQAAGRGLQLLFYSVGIGQISSEVPQNLSASRPQDRQFILSSKKLLLSDSGFYLCACRSGDWDRSTDTQYFGPGTRLTVL.

This clone was counted a few times. The chain links TRBV6-4 to TRBJ2-2; a possible D gene is TRBD1 (6 bases). CDR3 length: 13 amino acids. Germline V lookup: CDR1 MRHNA, CDR2 SNTAGT. With 6 bases removed from V and 7 bases from J, the gap between germline ends came to 12 bases. The CDR3 bases are TGTGCCAGCAGCCTTCAGGGGAACGGGGAGCTGTTTTTT. Amino acid sequence: CASSLQGNGELFF.